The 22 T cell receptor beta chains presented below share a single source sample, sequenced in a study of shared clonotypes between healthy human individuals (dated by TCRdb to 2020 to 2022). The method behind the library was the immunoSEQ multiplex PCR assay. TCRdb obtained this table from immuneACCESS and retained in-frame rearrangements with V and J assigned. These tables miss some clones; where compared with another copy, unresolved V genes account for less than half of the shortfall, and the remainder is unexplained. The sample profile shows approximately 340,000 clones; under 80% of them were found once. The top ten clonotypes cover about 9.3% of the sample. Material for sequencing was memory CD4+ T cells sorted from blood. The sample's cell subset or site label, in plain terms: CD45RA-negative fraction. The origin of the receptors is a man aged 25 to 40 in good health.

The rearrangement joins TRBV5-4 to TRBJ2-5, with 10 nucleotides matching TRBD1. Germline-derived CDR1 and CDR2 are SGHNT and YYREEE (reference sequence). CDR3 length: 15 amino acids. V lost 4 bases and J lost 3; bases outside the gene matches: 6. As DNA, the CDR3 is TGTGCCAGCAGCGACCCCGGGACAGGGGAAGAGACCCAGTACTTC. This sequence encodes CASSDPGTGEETQYF.

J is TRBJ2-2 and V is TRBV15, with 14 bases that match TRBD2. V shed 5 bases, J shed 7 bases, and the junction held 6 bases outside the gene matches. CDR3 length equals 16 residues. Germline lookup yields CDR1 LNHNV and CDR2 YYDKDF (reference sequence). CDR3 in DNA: TGTGCCACCAGCTCTCGGACTAGCGGGAGGATCGGGGAGCTGTTTTTT. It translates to CATSSRTSGRIGELFF.

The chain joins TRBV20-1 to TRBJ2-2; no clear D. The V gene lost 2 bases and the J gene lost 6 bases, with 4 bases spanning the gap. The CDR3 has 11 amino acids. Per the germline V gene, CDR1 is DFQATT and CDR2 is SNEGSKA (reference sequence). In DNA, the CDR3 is TGCAGTGCTAGATCGTCCGGGGAGCTGTTTTTT. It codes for CSARSSGELFF.

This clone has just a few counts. The CDR3 protein is CASSPTLTGSTDTQYF. Written as DNA, the CDR3 is TGCGCCAGCAGCCCGACTCTGACGGGTAGCACAGATACGCAGTATTTT. The chain combines TRBV5-1 with TRBJ2-3; D unresolved. The CDR3 totals 16 residues. Per the germline V gene, CDR1 is SGHRS and CDR2 is YFSETQ. V gave up 4 bases and J gave up 0 bases, with 15 bases separating them.

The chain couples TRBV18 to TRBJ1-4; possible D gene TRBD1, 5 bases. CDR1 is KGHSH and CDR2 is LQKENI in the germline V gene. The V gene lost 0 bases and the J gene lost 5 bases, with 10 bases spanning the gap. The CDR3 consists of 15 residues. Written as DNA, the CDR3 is TGTGCCAGCTCACCACCGTCCCAGGGAAATGAAAAACTGTTTTTT. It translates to CASSPPSQGNEKLFF.

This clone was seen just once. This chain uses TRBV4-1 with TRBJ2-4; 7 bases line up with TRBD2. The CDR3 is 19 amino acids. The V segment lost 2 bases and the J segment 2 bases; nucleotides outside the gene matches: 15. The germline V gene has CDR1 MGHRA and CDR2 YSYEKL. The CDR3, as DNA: TGCGCCAGCAGCCAAATCCAGCCTCGCGGGAGTGATCCCAAAAACATTCAGTACTTC. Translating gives CASSQIQPRGSDPKNIQYF.

The CDR3 region is CASSQDVGQGSGNTIYF. In DNA, the CDR3 is TGCGCCAGCAGCCAAGACGTGGGACAGGGGTCTGGAAACACCATATATTTT. The rearrangement joins TRBV4-3 to TRBJ1-3; 10 nucleotides align to TRBD1. Germline CDR1 LGHNA, CDR2 YSLEER. CDR3 size: 17 residues. V was pared by 0 bases and J by 1 base, with 3 bases of the junction left unmatched.

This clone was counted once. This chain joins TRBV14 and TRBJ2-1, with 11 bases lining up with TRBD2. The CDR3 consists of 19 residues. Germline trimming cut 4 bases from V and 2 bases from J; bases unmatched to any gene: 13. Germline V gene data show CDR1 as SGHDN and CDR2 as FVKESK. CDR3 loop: CASSPTSGTLGGTYNEQFF. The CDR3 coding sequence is TGTGCCAGCAGCCCGACTAGCGGGACCCTAGGAGGCACCTACAATGAGCAGTTCTTC.

The CDR3 DNA follows: TGTGCCAGCAGTGAAGAGGGACAGGGGTATCAGCCCCAGCATTTT. Its translation: CASSEEGQGYQPQHF. The J gene is TRBJ1-5, the V gene TRBV6-1; 10 nucleotides align to TRBD1. CDR3 length: 15 amino acids. CDR1 and CDR2 (germline): MNHNS, SASEGT. V gave up 1 base and J gave up 5 bases; unmatched junction bases: 2.

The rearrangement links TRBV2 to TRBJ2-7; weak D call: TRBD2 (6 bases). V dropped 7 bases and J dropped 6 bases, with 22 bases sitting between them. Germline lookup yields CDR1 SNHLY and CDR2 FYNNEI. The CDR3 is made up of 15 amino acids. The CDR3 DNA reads TGTGCCAGCATACCCACCGGGACTCGCTCGGTCGAGCAGTACTTC. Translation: CASIPTGTRSVEQYF.

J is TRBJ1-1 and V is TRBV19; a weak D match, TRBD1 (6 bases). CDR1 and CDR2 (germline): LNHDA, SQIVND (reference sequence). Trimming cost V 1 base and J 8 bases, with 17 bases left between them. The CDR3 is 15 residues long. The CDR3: CASSIARQVAPEAFF. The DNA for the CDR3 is TGTGCCAGTAGTATAGCCCGACAGGTAGCCCCCGAAGCTTTCTTT.

The CDR3 region is CASSPASGKTGELFF. The CDR3 nucleotides are TGTGCCAGCAGTCCCGCTAGCGGGAAAACCGGGGAGCTGTTTTTT. The V call is TRBV2, the J call TRBJ2-2; 9 nucleotides agree with TRBD2. Germline CDR1 reads SNHLY; CDR2 reads FYNNEI. The CDR3 has 15 residues. V lost 5 bases, J lost 5 bases, and 6 bases stayed unmatched.

The DNA of the CDR3 is TGTGCCAGCAGCTTAAAGCTGGGGAGCTACGAGCAGTACTTC. It yields the protein CASSLKLGSYEQYF. The chain joins TRBV7-3 to TRBJ2-7; D possibly corresponds to TRBD2 (5 bases). This CDR3 has 14 residues. The germline V gene encodes CDR1 SGHTA and CDR2 FQGTGA. V gave up 1 base and J gave up 3 bases, with 10 bases separating them. Filled out from reference TRBV7-3 and TRBJ2-7, the complete variable domain reads GAGVSQTPSNKVTEKGKYVELRCDPISGHTALYWYRQSLGQGPEFLIYFQGTGAADDSGLPNDRFFAVRPEGSVSTLKIQRTERGDSAVYLCASSLKLGSYEQYFGPGTRLTVT.

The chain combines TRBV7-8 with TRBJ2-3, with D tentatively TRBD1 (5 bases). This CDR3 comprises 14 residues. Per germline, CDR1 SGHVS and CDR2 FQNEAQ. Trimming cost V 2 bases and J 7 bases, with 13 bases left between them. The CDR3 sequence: CASSLSPGQNTQYF. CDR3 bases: TGTGCCAGCAGCTTATCGCCAGGGCAGAATACGCAGTATTTT.

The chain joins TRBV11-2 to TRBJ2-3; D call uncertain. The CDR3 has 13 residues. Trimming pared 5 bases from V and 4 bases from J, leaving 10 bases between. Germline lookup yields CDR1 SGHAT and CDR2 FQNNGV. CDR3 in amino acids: CASSLTSSDTQYF. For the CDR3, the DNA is TGTGCCAGCAGCCTAACGAGCTCAGATACGCAGTATTTT.

CDR3 nucleotide sequence: TGTGCCAGCAGTTTCAGCAGGTCACCAAATCAGCCCCAGCATTTT. Its translation: CASSFSRSPNQPQHF. The rearrangement joins TRBV27 to TRBJ1-5; the D is unclear. CDR1 and CDR2 from the germline V gene are MNHEY and SMNVEV (reference sequence). V was cut by 3 bases and J by 4 bases, with 13 bases left in between. The CDR3 runs to 15 residues.

The CDR3 sequence: CASSAHPATGGAFF. The CDR3 DNA reads TGTGCCAGCAGTGCACACCCAGCAACAGGGGGAGCTTTCTTT. The chain couples TRBV27 to TRBJ1-1; 8 bases match TRBD1. The CDR3 contains 14 residues. The trim removed 5 bases at V and 10 bases at J, leaving 12 bases unmatched. The germline V gene has CDR1 MNHEY and CDR2 SMNVEV (reference sequence).

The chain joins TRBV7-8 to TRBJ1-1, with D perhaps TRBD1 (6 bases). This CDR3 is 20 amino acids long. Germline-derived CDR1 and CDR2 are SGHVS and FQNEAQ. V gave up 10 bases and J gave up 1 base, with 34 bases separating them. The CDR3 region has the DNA TGTGCCAAAGCAGAAACAGGGAACGGAACAGGGATTAAAGAGAACACTGAAGCTTTCTTT. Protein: CAKAETGNGTGIKENTEAFF.

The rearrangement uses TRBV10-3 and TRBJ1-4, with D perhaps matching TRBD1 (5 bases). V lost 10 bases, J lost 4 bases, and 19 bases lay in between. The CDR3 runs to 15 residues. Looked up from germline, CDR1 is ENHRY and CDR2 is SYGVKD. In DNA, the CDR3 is TGTGCCACCAGGGTCAAGGGGACCAATAATGAAAAACTGTTTTTT. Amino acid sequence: CATRVKGTNNEKLFF.

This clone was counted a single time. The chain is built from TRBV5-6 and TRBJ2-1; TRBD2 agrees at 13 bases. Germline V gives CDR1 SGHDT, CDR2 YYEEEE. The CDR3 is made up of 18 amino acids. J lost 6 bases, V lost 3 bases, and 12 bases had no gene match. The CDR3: CASSSIRTSGSLFNEQFF. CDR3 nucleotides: TGTGCCAGCAGCTCCATACGGACTAGCGGGAGTCTCTTCAATGAGCAGTTCTTC.

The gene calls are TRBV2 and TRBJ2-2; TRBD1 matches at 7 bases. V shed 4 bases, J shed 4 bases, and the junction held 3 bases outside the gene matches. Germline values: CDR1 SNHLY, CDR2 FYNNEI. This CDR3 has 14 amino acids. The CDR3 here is CASSVDRATGELFF. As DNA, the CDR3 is TGTGCCAGCAGTGTAGACAGGGCCACCGGGGAGCTGTTTTTT.

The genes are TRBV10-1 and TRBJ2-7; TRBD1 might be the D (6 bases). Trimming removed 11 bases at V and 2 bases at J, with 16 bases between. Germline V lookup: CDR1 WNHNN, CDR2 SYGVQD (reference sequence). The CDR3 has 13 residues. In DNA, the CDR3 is TGCGCCTGCCTGGGGGCTGAGGCCTACGAGCAGTACTTC. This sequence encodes CACLGAEAYEQYF.